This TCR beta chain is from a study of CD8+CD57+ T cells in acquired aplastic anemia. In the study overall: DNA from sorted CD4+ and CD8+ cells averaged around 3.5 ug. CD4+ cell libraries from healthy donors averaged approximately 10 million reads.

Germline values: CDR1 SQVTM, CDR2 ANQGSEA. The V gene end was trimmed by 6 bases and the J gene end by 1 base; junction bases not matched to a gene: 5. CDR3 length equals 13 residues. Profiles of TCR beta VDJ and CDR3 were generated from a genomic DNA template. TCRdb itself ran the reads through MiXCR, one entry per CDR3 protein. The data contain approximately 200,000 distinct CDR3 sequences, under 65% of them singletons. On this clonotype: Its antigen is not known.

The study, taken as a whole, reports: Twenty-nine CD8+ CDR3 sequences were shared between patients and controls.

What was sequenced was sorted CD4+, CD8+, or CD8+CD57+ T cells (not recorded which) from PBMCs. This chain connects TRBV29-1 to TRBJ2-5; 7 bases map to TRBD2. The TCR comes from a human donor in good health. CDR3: CSVGTGGQETQYF. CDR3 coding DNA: TGCAGCGTCGGCACGGGAGGCCAAGAGACCCAGTACTTC.